Listed below are T cell receptor beta chains from one sample, sequenced in a study of blood T cell repertoires in COVID-19. Only in-frame clones appear in the TCRdb table, and some are missing; sequencing was by immunoSEQ multiplex PCR. The sample lists approximately 210,000 clones; almost 90% were seen once. Sequencing used PBMCs or T cells enriched from blood (not recorded which). Receptors originate from a woman between 50 and 59 years old with acute COVID-19. The CDR3 runs from the conserved cysteine through the conserved F or W. D genes are given only for firm matches. Rows give clone size only sometimes, using once, few, many, or a class for an expanded clone.

D gene,V gene,clone size,J gene,CDR3 protein,CDR3 DNA
TRBD1,TRBV19,.,TRBJ2-5,CASTKGDRGQETQYF,TGTGCCAGTACCAAAGGGGACAGGGGCCAAGAGACCCAGTACTTC
.,TRBV28,.,TRBJ1-2,CASNLLEGAVGYTF,TGTGCCAGCAACCTCCTCGAAGGGGCAGTCGGCTACACCTTC
.,TRBV7-2,.,TRBJ2-5,CASSPTGGVETQYF,TGTGCCAGCAGCCCAACAGGGGGGGTGGAGACCCAGTACTTC
TRBD2,TRBV5-1,once,TRBJ2-7,CASSPGLAGADEQYF,TGCGCCAGCAGCCCGGGACTAGCGGGAGCTGACGAGCAGTACTTC
.,TRBV7-9,.,TRBJ2-5,CASSLAEYQETQYF,TGTGCCAGCAGCTTAGCGGAGTACCAAGAGACCCAGTACTTC
.,TRBV7-3,.,TRBJ2-2,CASSLVRETGELFF,TGTGCCAGCAGTCTCGTGCGAGAAACCGGGGAGCTGTTTTTT
TRBD1,TRBV28,.,TRBJ2-7,CASSPTGTGVYEQYF,TGTGCCAGCAGTCCCACCGGGACAGGGGTCTACGAGCAGTACTTC
TRBD2,TRBV7-2,.,TRBJ2-3,CASSFRLAVDTQYF,TGTGCCAGCAGCTTCCGACTAGCGGTAGATACGCAGTATTTT
TRBD1,TRBV28,.,TRBJ1-4,CASSLPGTASEKLFF,TGTGCCAGCAGTTTGCCTGGGACAGCTTCCGAAAAACTGTTTTTT
.,TRBV3-1/TRBV3-2,.,TRBJ2-2,CASRSGTSNTGELFF,TGTGCCAGCAGGTCGGGGACTTCCAACACCGGGGAGCTGTTTTTT
TRBD2,TRBV6-1,.,TRBJ2-3,CASSVFSGRATDTQYF,TGTGCCAGCAGTGTATTTAGCGGGAGGGCCACAGATACGCAGTATTTT
.,TRBV7-3,few,TRBJ2-1,CASSLIGGGEQFF,TGTGCCAGCAGCTTAATTGGGGGAGGTGAGCAGTTCTTC
.,TRBV29-1,.,TRBJ1-2,CSVEIGGFGYTF,TGCAGCGTTGAGATCGGCGGGTTTGGCTACACCTTC
TRBD2,TRBV2,.,TRBJ2-3,CASSVGGRPTDTQYF,TGTGCCAGCAGTGTAGGCGGGAGGCCCACAGATACGCAGTATTTT
TRBD2,TRBV5-5,.,TRBJ2-2,CASSYPGLAGGIGELFF,TGTGCCAGCAGCTACCCGGGACTAGCGGGGGGAATAGGGGAGCTGTTTTTT
.,TRBV2,.,TRBJ1-5,CASRNRVGNQPQHF,TGTGCCAGCAGGAACAGGGTGGGCAATCAGCCCCAGCATTTT
.,TRBV5-6,.,TRBJ1-2,CASSRPVGGNGYTF,TGTGCCAGCAGCCGACCGGTAGGGGGAAATGGCTACACCTTC
.,TRBV7-9,.,TRBJ2-1,CASSLALRGSSTREQFF,TGTGCCAGCAGCTTAGCGTTACGTGGGAGTTCAACCCGTGAGCAGTTCTTC
.,TRBV4-3,.,TRBJ1-3,CASSQTPNGVGNTIYF,TGCGCCAGCAGCCAAACCCCGAACGGGGTTGGAAACACCATATATTTT
.,TRBV4-2,.,TRBJ1-1,CASSQETATNTEAFF,TGTGCCAGCAGCCAAGAGACAGCGACGAACACTGAAGCTTTCTTT
.,TRBV6-4,.,TRBJ2-7,CASSAQAGTEQYF,TGTGCCAGCAGCGCTCAGGCCGGGACAGAGCAGTACTTC
TRBD1,TRBV28,.,TRBJ2-6,CASSSSGTGDDVLTF,TGTGCCAGCAGTTCTTCCGGGACAGGGGATGACGTCCTGACTTTC
.,TRBV2,.,TRBJ1-2,CASRATAAVYGYTF,TGTGCCAGCAGGGCGACAGCAGCCGTCTATGGCTACACCTTC
TRBD1,TRBV3-1/TRBV3-2,.,TRBJ1-2,CASSQAGTGFIGGYTF,TGTGCCAGCAGCCAAGCGGGGACAGGGTTTATAGGTGGCTACACCTTC
TRBD1,TRBV19,.,TRBJ2-4,CASSRGTGAIQYF,TGTGCCAGTAGTAGGGGGACAGGGGCCATTCAGTACTTC
TRBD1,TRBV7-2,.,TRBJ1-6,CASSYQGARSYNSPLHF,TGTGCCAGCAGCTATCAGGGGGCTCGGTCCTATAATTCACCCCTCCACTTT
TRBD2,TRBV29-1,.,TRBJ2-1,CSVEGLAGIRQFF,TGCAGCGTTGAAGGACTAGCGGGAATTCGCCAGTTCTTC
TRBD2,TRBV9,.,TRBJ2-1,CASSVSGSYEQFF,TGTGCCAGCAGCGTGAGCGGGAGCTATGAGCAGTTCTTC
TRBD2,TRBV28,.,TRBJ2-5,CAGRTSGRKTQYF,TGTGCCGGAAGGACTAGCGGGAGGAAGACCCAGTACTTC
.,TRBV19,.,TRBJ2-5,CASSIAGVERETQYF,TGTGCCAGTAGTATTGCAGGGGTGGAAAGAGAGACCCAGTACTTC
.,TRBV2,.,TRBJ1-1,CASRTANTEAFF,TGTGCCAGCAGGACAGCCAACACTGAAGCTTTCTTT
TRBD1,TRBV7-2,.,TRBJ2-5,CASSLGRQGETQYF,TGTGCCAGCAGCTTAGGGAGACAGGGTGAGACCCAGTACTTC
.,TRBV27,.,TRBJ1-1,CASSAPQGRNTEAFF,TGTGCCAGCAGTGCCCCTCAGGGCCGGAACACTGAAGCTTTCTTT
.,TRBV5-4,.,TRBJ1-2,CASRPNWEGNYGYTF,TGTGCCAGCAGACCTAATTGGGAGGGTAACTATGGCTACACCTTC
.,TRBV7-9,once,TRBJ2-7,CASRNGREREQYF,TGTGCCAGCAGGAACGGACGGGAGCGCGAGCAGTACTTC
.,TRBV6-5,.,TRBJ2-4,CASALDLAKNIQYF,TGTGCCAGCGCACTAGATCTAGCCAAAAACATTCAGTACTTC
TRBD1,TRBV5-4,.,TRBJ1-2,CASRQRDRGNYGYTF,TGTGCCAGCAGACAACGGGACAGGGGAAACTATGGCTACACCTTC
TRBD1,TRBV7-8,.,TRBJ1-1,CASSFRQGAVEAFF,TGTGCCAGCAGCTTTAGACAGGGGGCGGTGGAGGCTTTCTTT
.,TRBV28,.,TRBJ1-2,CAISDPRRGGSSYGYTF,TGTGCCATTTCCGACCCGCGGAGGGGGGGGTCATCCTATGGCTACACCTTC